This paragraph covers one T cell receptor (beta chain) sequence. As yet, its antigen is unknown. The sample belongs to a study of OX40 agonist ivuxolimab in advanced cancers. Anyone with autoimmune disease history or systemic immunosuppression was excluded. With baseline, cycle 4 day 1, and cycle 7 day 1 as timepoints, blood was sampled. Study-wide findings and caveats: Dose levels from 0.1 to 3.0 mg/kg saw CD4+ and CD8+ blood T cells expand clonally by week 6.

Germline V CDR1 and CDR2: LNHDA, SQIVND (reference sequence). The CDR3 has 14 amino acids. Losses at the gene ends were 5 bases for V and 3 bases for J; bases not matched to a gene: 6. Profiling relied on immunoSEQ multiplex PCR, and the TCRdb table lists in-frame clones only, not all of them. The sample comprises tens of thousands of clones, about 89% of which are singletons, and roughly 3.8% rests with the top ten. The TCR comes from an adult with an advanced solid tumor such as melanoma, head and neck, liver or kidney cancer. This sequence joins TRBV19 and TRBJ2-7; TRBD2 matches 8 bases. The input for sequencing was CD4+ or CD8+ T cells sorted from blood, taken in a trial of the OX40 agonist ivuxolimab. The CDR3: CASSPGGDGYEQYF. CDR3 nucleotides: TGTGCCAGTAGTCCGGGGGGGGACGGCTACGAGCAGTACTTC. The variable domain in full, completed from reference TRBV19 and TRBJ2-7, reads DGGITQSPKYLFRKEGQNVTLSCEQNLNHDAMYWYRQDPGQGLRLIYYSQIVNDFQKGDIAEGYSVSREKKESFPLTVTSAQKNPTAFYLCASSPGGDGYEQYFGPGTRLTVT.